This T cell receptor (beta chain) came from a study of cytomegalovirus exposure and HLA in healthy donors. About the study: A data release that came early held approximately 85 million unique TCRs from HLA-typed donors. Broader study findings: Relative to the roughly 700-donor mean, N-insertions were reportedly fewer in an Asian-associated ancestry cluster in a later analysis. HLA-A and HLA-B allele assignments for most subjects were reportedly predicted accurately using TCR beta sequences.

Germline values: CDR1 ENHRY, CDR2 SYGVKD. The V end lost 10 bases, the J end lost 1 base, and 14 bases lay between the germline ends. This CDR3 spans 14 amino acids. As concerns this clone: The antigen is not known.

This PCR relied on a set of 60 Vbeta primers and 13 Jbeta primers. Assay used: immunoSEQ multiplex PCR; TCRdb lists only in-frame clones, some missing. The data hold roughly 100,000 clones, with less than 85% observed a single time. This receptor was obtained from a man between 35 and 55 years old in good health and CMV-seropositive. The sequenced material came from PBMCs. The chain combines TRBV10-3 with TRBJ2-1, with D perhaps TRBD2 (5 bases). The CDR3 here is CATSSRDSYNEQFF. CDR3 nucleotide sequence: TGTGCCACCTCTTCCCGGGATTCCTACAATGAGCAGTTCTTC.